Given below is one T cell receptor (beta chain) in context. Here immunoSEQ multiplex PCR was the method, and the copy in TCRdb shows in-frame clones only, minus some. The sample carries approximately 130,000 clones, about 96% recorded once. This record comes from a study of T cell changes during pregnancy in multiple sclerosis. V was clipped by 8 bases and J by 6 bases; unmatched bases: 13. Germline CDR1 is MNHEY and CDR2 is SMNVEV (reference sequence). The CDR3 spans 14 residues. This chain links TRBV27 with TRBJ2-7; 7 bases line up with TRBD2. The sequences come from peripheral blood, collected after pregnancy. The TCR comes from a female donor with multiple sclerosis, enrolled in a pregnancy study. The CDR3 nucleotides read TGTGCCAGCTATAGGGGAGGGCCTTTCGGCGAGCAGTACTTC. Translation gives CASYRGGPFGEQYF.